The 25 T cell receptor beta chains reported below all come from one sample, sequenced in a study of response to subunit inactivated influenza vaccine. TCRdb reprocessed the RT-PCR reads via MiXCR and lists one record per CDR3 protein. The table lists some 600,000 distinct CDR3 sequences, 13% to 15% of them singletons, with 7.5% to 8% in the top ten. The material sequenced was PBMCs from blood, taken around 15 days before vaccination. All receptors derive from a man aged 45-60 years who received an inactivated influenza vaccine.

This clonotype was observed a handful of times. V and J are TRBV6-5 and TRBJ1-5; D ambiguous. V was shortened by 0 bases and J by 4 bases, with 7 bases between the two germline ends. CDR1 MNHEY and CDR2 SVGAGI come from the germline V gene. The CDR3 extends over 14 amino acids. The CDR3 bases are TGTGCCAGCAGTTACTCGGGAGCGAATCAGCCCCAGCATTTT. Its translation: CASSYSGANQPQHF.

The V and J genes are TRBV20-1 and TRBJ2-5; tentatively, D is TRBD2 (5 bases). From germline, CDR1 is DFQATT and CDR2 SNEGSKA (reference sequence). V shed 1 base and J shed 6 bases, with 9 bases lying between them. This CDR3 comprises 12 residues. CDR3 DNA sequence: TGCAGTGCTAGAGGGGAGCTGCAGACCCAGTACTTC. This sequence encodes CSARGELQTQYF.

V is TRBV14 and J is TRBJ2-2; no definite D call. Germline values: CDR1 SGHDN, CDR2 FVKESK. CDR3 length: 16 amino acids. V was pared by 2 bases and J by 2 bases, with 12 bases between. CDR3 sequence (DNA): TGTGCCAGCAGCCAACTCGGCAGGTTTAACACCGGGGAGCTGTTTTTT. It codes for CASSQLGRFNTGELFF.

This clonotype has ten or more counts. The V gene is TRBV5-6, the J gene TRBJ2-1; D is undetermined. Trimming removed 1 base from V and 0 bases from J, with 11 bases in between. Germline lookup yields CDR1 SGHDT and CDR2 YYEEEE. This CDR3 contains 16 residues. For the CDR3, the DNA is TGTGCCAGCAGCTTGAAAAGCGCTAGCTCCTACAATGAGCAGTTCTTC. Protein sequence: CASSLKSASSYNEQFF.

This clonotype was seen a few times. This chain links TRBV12-3 or TRBV12-4 with TRBJ2-5, with unresolved D. CDR3 length: 15 amino acids. V was cut by 3 bases and J by 2 bases, with 13 bases left in between. The CDR3 DNA follows: TGTGCCAGCAGTTTTAGGTTGCCAAATCAAGAGACCCAGTACTTC. Protein: CASSFRLPNQETQYF.

This sequence joins TRBV5-1 and TRBJ2-5; 10 bases fit TRBD1. V shed 0 bases and J 4 bases; nucleotides not matched to a gene: 6. The CDR3 totals 16 residues. Germline CDR1 is SGHRS and CDR2 is YFSETQ. In nucleotides, the CDR3 is TGCGCCAGCAGCTTGGGACAGGGGGCCTTGATAGAGACCCAGTACTTC. Amino acid sequence: CASSLGQGALIETQYF.

The chain recombines TRBV29-1 with TRBJ1-1; the D gene is possibly TRBD1 (5 bases). The CDR3 loop spans 10 amino acids. Germline V gene lookup returns CDR1 SQVTM and CDR2 ANQGSEA. V was clipped by 6 bases and J by 12 bases, with 14 bases between them. CDR3 sequence (DNA): TGCAGCGTCGGACCGGGGCCTACTTTCTTT. Residues: CSVGPGPTFF.

In its sample, this clonotype was seen a few times. CDR3 residues: CASSPSETSRRTDTQYF. The DNA of the CDR3 is TGTGCCAGCAGTCCAAGCGAAACATCCAGGCGCACAGATACGCAGTATTTT. The chain joins TRBV25-1 to TRBJ2-3; D unresolved. The CDR3 consists of 17 residues. Trimming cost V 5 bases and J 1 base, with 19 bases left between them. Germline CDR1 is MGHDK and CDR2 is SYGVNS.

This clonotype was seen only a few times. This rearrangement joins TRBV4-1 to TRBJ1-5; TRBD1 is a possible D gene (6 bases). Between the trimmed V and J ends, which lost 4 bases and 7 bases, there was a span of 11 bases. CDR3 length: 13 residues. Per the germline V gene, CDR1 is MGHRA and CDR2 is YSYEKL. CDR3 nucleotides: TGCGCCAGCAGCCTCCCAGGGGAGCAGCCCCAGCATTTT. Amino acids: CASSLPGEQPQHF.

J is TRBJ2-4 and V is TRBV16, with 9 nucleotides matching TRBD1. CDR1 is KGHSY and CDR2 is FQNENV in the germline V gene. The CDR3 runs to 15 residues. The ends lost 4 bases at V and 4 bases at J; junction bases unmatched: 5. Written as DNA, the CDR3 is TGTGCCAGCAGCCCCGGACAGGGGACAAAAAACATTCAGTACTTC. Its translation is CASSPGQGTKNIQYF.

This clonotype was detected many times. The gene calls are TRBV3-1 and TRBJ2-1; D may correspond to TRBD1 or TRBD2 (6 bases each). The CDR3 extends over 16 amino acids. With 4 bases removed from V and 4 bases from J, the gap between germline ends came to 17 bases. Germline loops: CDR1 LGHDT, CDR2 YNNKEL (reference sequence). DNA of the CDR3: TGTGCCAGCAGCCGGGCAGGACAGACTAGGTACAATGAGCAGTTCTTC. Translating it yields CASSRAGQTRYNEQFF.

This clonotype was seen a few times. This chain connects TRBV10-2 to TRBJ2-5; D remains ambiguous. The V end was cut by 0 bases, the J end by 5 bases, with 7 bases between. Germline loops: CDR1 WSHSY, CDR2 SAAADI. The CDR3 runs to 13 residues. CDR3 sequence reads: CASSESIRETQYF. The CDR3 DNA reads TGCGCCAGCAGTGAGTCGATACGGGAGACCCAGTACTTC.

This clonotype was found a few times. The chain has TRBV4-3 and TRBJ2-7; D call uncertain. The CDR3 runs 14 residues. Germline CDR1 LGHNA, CDR2 YSLEER. Trimming shortened V by 3 bases and J by 3 bases, and 12 bases separated the two germline ends. DNA of the CDR3: TGCGCCAGCAGCCATAATGGGTATGGCTACGAGCAGTACTTC. Its protein product is CASSHNGYGYEQYF.

This chain connects TRBV12-3 or TRBV12-4 to TRBJ2-1; the match to TRBD1 covers 7 bases. The CDR3 is made up of 14 amino acids. J gave up 12 bases and V 0 bases, and 8 bases lay outside the gene matches. The CDR3 sequence: CASSLARGPGGQFF. CDR3 coding DNA: TGTGCCAGCAGTTTAGCGAGGGGGCCCGGTGGGCAGTTCTTC.

This clonotype appeared many times. This chain joins TRBV6-1 and TRBJ2-7; tentatively, D is TRBD1 (5 bases). Trimming removed 4 bases at V and 6 bases at J, with 16 bases between. The CDR3 extends over 14 amino acids. Germline V gene data show CDR1 as MNHNS and CDR2 as SASEGT. CDR3 residues: CASSGKGAFREQYF. CDR3 coding DNA: TGTGCCAGCAGTGGGAAAGGGGCCTTTCGCGAGCAGTACTTC.

The genes are TRBV4-3 and TRBJ1-2; no firm D call. Germline V gives CDR1 LGHNA, CDR2 YSLEER. V was pared by 1 base and J by 5 bases, with 11 bases between. This CDR3 has 14 residues. CDR3 bases: TGCGCCAGCAGCCAAGTCCTTGGAGCGTATGGCTACACCTTC. Amino acid sequence: CASSQVLGAYGYTF.

This clonotype was observed at least ten times. The J gene is TRBJ2-2, the V gene TRBV5-5, with D unclear. The CDR3 is made up of 14 amino acids. The germline gives CDR1 SGHKS, CDR2 YYEKEE (reference sequence). V lost 0 bases, J lost 0 bases, and 3 bases lay in between. The CDR3 spells CASSLEANTGELFF. CDR3 DNA sequence: TGTGCCAGCAGCTTGGAAGCGAACACCGGGGAGCTGTTTTTT.

V and J are TRBV12-3 or TRBV12-4 and TRBJ2-6; 8 positions match TRBD1. This CDR3 comprises 20 residues. The junction had 14 bases not matched to a gene; V was cut back by 2 bases and J by 2 bases. The CDR3 region is CASSLILGQATQAGANVLTF. The DNA of the CDR3 is TGTGCCAGCAGTTTAATCCTGGGACAGGCCACCCAGGCTGGGGCCAACGTCCTGACTTTC.

The genes are TRBV7-9 and TRBJ1-2, with 9 bases fitting TRBD1. V shed 2 bases, J shed 7 bases, and the junction held 5 bases outside the gene matches. The length of the CDR3 is 14 residues. CDR1 and CDR2 from the germline V gene are SEHNR and FQNEAQ (reference sequence). The CDR3 reads CASSLQQGAAGYTF. The CDR3 DNA sequence: TGTGCCAGCAGCTTACAACAGGGGGCCGCTGGCTACACCTTC.

The genes are TRBV11-2 and TRBJ2-4; 9 bases map to TRBD2. CDR3 length: 19 residues. V shed 5 bases and J 0 bases; nucleotides not matched to a gene: 14. The germline V gene encodes CDR1 SGHAT and CDR2 FQNNGV. The CDR3 DNA reads TGTGCCAGCAGCACCGGGGAGATAATAGCGGGAGTAGCCAAAAACATTCAGTACTTC. This translates into CASSTGEIIAGVAKNIQYF.

The gene calls are TRBV6-2 or TRBV6-3 and TRBJ2-6; D unresolved. The CDR3 spans 18 residues. The V end lost 5 bases, the J end lost 1 base, and 18 bases lay between the germline ends. Germline assignment: CDR1 MNHEY and CDR2 SVGEGT. The CDR3 reads CASSTPKVDQSGANVLTF. The CDR3 coding sequence is TGTGCCAGCAGTACCCCTAAGGTGGACCAATCTGGGGCCAACGTCCTGACTTTC.

The V and J genes are TRBV20-1 and TRBJ2-5; 8 nucleotides line up with TRBD1. Germline loops: CDR1 DFQATT, CDR2 SNEGSKA (reference sequence). The J segment lost 5 bases and the V segment lost 8 bases, leaving 13 bases of the junction unmatched. This CDR3 is built from 14 residues. In DNA form, the CDR3 reads TGCAGTATCCCCGTCAGGGGGCTGGGTGAGACCCAGTACTTC. It translates to CSIPVRGLGETQYF.

V and J are TRBV18 and TRBJ2-1; weak D call: TRBD1 (6 bases). V lost 10 bases and J lost 7, with 20 bases in between. Germline CDR1 is KGHSH and CDR2 is LQKENI. The CDR3 runs 14 residues. As DNA, the CDR3 is TGTGCCACCACAGGGAGCCTAGAAGGAAATGAGCAGTTCTTC. It yields the protein CATTGSLEGNEQFF.

The table lists this clonotype with a few counts. The V and J genes are TRBV27 and TRBJ2-2; D remains unclear. This CDR3 comprises 13 residues. With 5 bases removed from V and 6 bases from J, the gap between germline ends came to 10 bases. CDR1 and CDR2 from the germline V gene are MNHEY and SMNVEV (reference sequence). Here the CDR3 DNA reads TGTGCCAGCAGTCCCACCGAGGCCGGGGAGCTGTTTTTT. It specifies CASSPTEAGELFF.

The table lists this clonotype with a few counts. The chain combines TRBV25-1 with TRBJ1-2; D call uncertain. This CDR3 is 13 amino acids long. Per germline, CDR1 MGHDK and CDR2 SYGVNS. V lost 1 base to trimming and J lost 5 bases, with 8 bases between them. CDR3 protein: CASSEWRGYGYTF. The CDR3 DNA reads TGTGCCAGCAGTGAATGGCGGGGATATGGCTACACCTTC.